This is a list of T cell receptor beta chains from one sample in a study of read filtering for tumor transcriptome and immune sequencing. Using its own MiXCR run on the reads, TCRdb lists one record per CDR3 protein. The sample carries approximately 40,000 distinct CDR3 sequences, roughly an eighth recorded once. The material sequenced was a population of CD138-negative cells sorted from bone marrow. Receptors were obtained from a donor at least 40 years old with multiple myeloma. The CDR3 runs from the conserved cysteine through the conserved F or W. Fields, in order: V gene, D gene, J gene, clone size, CDR3 DNA, CDR3 protein. D genes are given only for firm matches. Part of the rows lack a size; the others show once, few, many or a class for expanded clones.

V gene: TRBV29-1; D gene: TRBD1; J gene: TRBJ1-1; clone size: many; CDR3 DNA: TGCAGCGGCCTCCGGGACAGGGCAACTGAAGCTTTCTTT; CDR3 protein: CSGLRDRATEAFF
V gene: TRBV7-9; D gene: -; J gene: TRBJ2-3; clone size: -; CDR3 DNA: TGTGCCAGCAGCTTATCCGCCAGCACAGATACGCAGTATTTT; CDR3 protein: CASSLSASTDTQYF
V gene: TRBV3-1; D gene: -; J gene: TRBJ1-1; clone size: many; CDR3 DNA: TGTGCCAGCAGCGCCCATATAGTGAACACTGAAGCTTTCTTT; CDR3 protein: CASSAHIVNTEAFF
V gene: TRBV19; D gene: -; J gene: TRBJ2-7; clone size: -; CDR3 DNA: TGTGCCAGTAGAATCCGGGACGGCCCCTACGAGCAGTGCTTC; CDR3 protein: CASRIRDGPYEQCF
V gene: TRBV9; D gene: -; J gene: TRBJ2-7; clone size: many; CDR3 DNA: TGTGCCAGCAGCCCCAGGGCCCTGGAGGGTTTCTACGAGCAGTACTTC; CDR3 protein: CASSPRALEGFYEQYF
V gene: TRBV7-9; D gene: TRBD1; J gene: TRBJ2-7; clone size: many; CDR3 DNA: TGTGCCAGCAGCTTATCGGGACAGGGCTACGAGCAGTACTTC; CDR3 protein: CASSLSGQGYEQYF
V gene: TRBV20-1; D gene: -; J gene: TRBJ1-2; clone size: few; CDR3 DNA: TGCAGTGCTAGTTCTCCTGGGACGGCGGATGGCTACACCTTC; CDR3 protein: CSASSPGTADGYTF
V gene: TRBV15; D gene: -; J gene: TRBJ2-5; clone size: many; CDR3 DNA: TGTGCCACCAGCAGAGATGTCACCGGTACGGCCCAGTACTTC; CDR3 protein: CATSRDVTGTAQYF
V gene: TRBV2; D gene: TRBD2; J gene: TRBJ2-1; clone size: many; CDR3 DNA: TGTGCCAGCAGCCTACTAGCGGAATACAATGAGCAGTTCTTC; CDR3 protein: CASSLLAEYNEQFF
V gene: TRBV29-1; D gene: -; J gene: TRBJ1-1; clone size: many; CDR3 DNA: TGCAGCGCAGGGGTGGCGAACACTGAAGCTTTCTTT; CDR3 protein: CSAGVANTEAFF
V gene: TRBV12-3/TRBV12-4; D gene: TRBD2; J gene: TRBJ2-3; clone size: many; CDR3 DNA: TGTGCCAGCAGCTTACTAGCGGGAGCAGATACGCAGTATTTT; CDR3 protein: CASSLLAGADTQYF
V gene: TRBV29-1; D gene: -; J gene: TRBJ1-4; clone size: many; CDR3 DNA: TGCAGCGTTGTCAACAGGAATGAAAAACTGTTTTTT; CDR3 protein: CSVVNRNEKLFF
V gene: TRBV11-2; D gene: TRBD2; J gene: TRBJ2-2; clone size: many; CDR3 DNA: TGTGCCAGCAGCTTGGGGAGGGGGAACACCGGGGAGCTGTTTTTT; CDR3 protein: CASSLGRGNTGELFF
V gene: TRBV7-2; D gene: TRBD2; J gene: TRBJ2-1; clone size: medium-sized; CDR3 DNA: TGTGCCAGCAGCTTAGCATCTAGCGGGACCTACAATGAGCAGTTCTTC; CDR3 protein: CASSLASSGTYNEQFF
V gene: TRBV5-1; D gene: TRBD2; J gene: TRBJ2-3; clone size: many; CDR3 DNA: TGCGCCAGCAGCTTGAACGCGGGAGTGGCAGATACGCAGTATTTT; CDR3 protein: CASSLNAGVADTQYF
V gene: TRBV3-1; D gene: TRBD2; J gene: TRBJ2-5; clone size: many; CDR3 DNA: TGTGCCAGCAGCCAAGATGGGCTAGCGGGCCAGTTC; CDR3 protein: CASSQDGLAGQF
V gene: TRBV28; D gene: -; J gene: TRBJ2-7; clone size: few; CDR3 DNA: TGTGCCAGCAGCTACACACCGAGCTCCTACGAGCAGTACTTC; CDR3 protein: CASSYTPSSYEQYF
V gene: TRBV19; D gene: TRBD1; J gene: TRBJ2-7; clone size: many; CDR3 DNA: TGTGCCAGTAGTACTCCGGGACAGGGCGGCGAGCAGTACTTC; CDR3 protein: CASSTPGQGGEQYF
V gene: TRBV10-3; D gene: -; J gene: TRBJ2-2; clone size: many; CDR3 DNA: TGTGCCATCAGTGCCGGGCAGCCGAACACCGGGGAGCTGTTTTTT; CDR3 protein: CAISAGQPNTGELFF
V gene: TRBV28; D gene: -; J gene: TRBJ2-7; clone size: many; CDR3 DNA: TGTGCCAGCAGTTCCCAAATTATCCTGTTCGAGCAGTACTTC; CDR3 protein: CASSSQIILFEQYF
V gene: TRBV5-5; D gene: TRBD1; J gene: TRBJ2-7; clone size: many; CDR3 DNA: TGTGCCAGCAGCCAAGGGGTGGGACAGGGATCCTACGAGCAGTACTTC; CDR3 protein: CASSQGVGQGSYEQYF
V gene: TRBV5-1; D gene: -; J gene: TRBJ1-1; clone size: many; CDR3 DNA: TGCGCCAGCAGCTTGTCAAGTCAGACTGAAGCTTTCTTT; CDR3 protein: CASSLSSQTEAFF
V gene: TRBV7-9; D gene: TRBD1; J gene: TRBJ2-3; clone size: few; CDR3 DNA: TGTGCCAGCAGCCTACCCTGGGACAGGGATCCAGATACGCAGTATTTT; CDR3 protein: CASSLPWDRDPDTQYF
V gene: TRBV6-6; D gene: TRBD1; J gene: TRBJ2-7; clone size: many; CDR3 DNA: TGTGCCAGCAGCTCGGACAGGGGGTACGAGCAGTACTTC; CDR3 protein: CASSSDRGYEQYF
V gene: TRBV18; D gene: -; J gene: TRBJ2-3; clone size: many; CDR3 DNA: TGTGCCAGCTCACCCGGCAGAATTTCAGATACGCAGTATTTT; CDR3 protein: CASSPGRISDTQYF
V gene: TRBV4-1; D gene: TRBD2; J gene: TRBJ2-1; clone size: -; CDR3 DNA: TGCGCCAGCAGGCTAGAGATTGGGGGGGGGTGGTCCTACAATGAGCAGTTCTTC; CDR3 protein: CASRLEIGGGWSYNEQFF
V gene: TRBV29-1; D gene: -; J gene: TRBJ2-7; clone size: many; CDR3 DNA: TGCAGCGTTGGGAGCGGCTACGAGCAGTACTTC; CDR3 protein: CSVGSGYEQYF
V gene: TRBV5-1; D gene: TRBD1; J gene: TRBJ2-1; clone size: many; CDR3 DNA: TGCGCCAGCAGCTTGGGAGGGACAGGGCACAATGAGCAGTTCTTC; CDR3 protein: CASSLGGTGHNEQFF
V gene: TRBV20-1; D gene: TRBD1; J gene: TRBJ1-6; clone size: many; CDR3 DNA: TGCAGTGCTAGAGCGCTCCGGGACAGGATTGATTCACCCCTCCACTTT; CDR3 protein: CSARALRDRIDSPLHF
V gene: TRBV29-1; D gene: -; J gene: TRBJ2-7; clone size: many; CDR3 DNA: TGCAGCGTGGGGACTCCGGCGGCCCACGAGCAGTACTTC; CDR3 protein: CSVGTPAAHEQYF
V gene: TRBV9; D gene: -; J gene: TRBJ2-5; clone size: many; CDR3 DNA: TGTGCCAGCAGCCCCCCCGGCAGCCAAGAGACCCAGTACTTC; CDR3 protein: CASSPPGSQETQYF
V gene: TRBV20-1; D gene: TRBD2; J gene: TRBJ2-7; clone size: many; CDR3 DNA: TGCAGTGCTAGAGGGCTAGCGGGAGGGCTAGGCTCCTACGAGCAGTACTTC; CDR3 protein: CSARGLAGGLGSYEQYF
V gene: TRBV28; D gene: -; J gene: TRBJ2-3; clone size: -; CDR3 DNA: TGTGCCAGCAGTTTCCTCAGGGGGGGCACAGATACGCAGTATTTT; CDR3 protein: CASSFLRGGTDTQYF
V gene: TRBV7-8; D gene: -; J gene: TRBJ2-7; clone size: many; CDR3 DNA: TGTACCAGCAGCTTAGTAGGGAGGAACGAGCAGTACTTC; CDR3 protein: CTSSLVGRNEQYF
V gene: TRBV5-1; D gene: -; J gene: TRBJ1-4; clone size: many; CDR3 DNA: TGCGCCAGCAGCTTAATCGGACAGTTCAATGAAAAACTGTTTTTT; CDR3 protein: CASSLIGQFNEKLFF
V gene: TRBV7-6; D gene: TRBD2; J gene: TRBJ2-5; clone size: few; CDR3 DNA: TGTGCCAGCAGCTCCTTAGCGGGACGGGGGGAGACCCAGTACTTC; CDR3 protein: CASSSLAGRGETQYF
V gene: TRBV20-1; D gene: -; J gene: TRBJ2-7; clone size: many; CDR3 DNA: TGCAGTGCTAGTTCCCCAGATGGGGAGCAGTACTTC; CDR3 protein: CSASSPDGEQYF
V gene: TRBV20-1; D gene: -; J gene: TRBJ2-5; clone size: few; CDR3 DNA: TGCAGTGCTAGACTTCAAGAGACCCAGTACTTC; CDR3 protein: CSARLQETQYF
V gene: TRBV28; D gene: TRBD2; J gene: TRBJ2-7; clone size: few; CDR3 DNA: TGCGCCAGCGGTTGGGGGACTAGCTATTTGACCTACGAGCAGTACTTC; CDR3 protein: CASGWGTSYLTYEQYF
V gene: TRBV7-9; D gene: TRBD2; J gene: TRBJ2-1; clone size: many; CDR3 DNA: TGTGCCAGCAGCCATAGCGGGGGCAACTACAATGAGCAGTTCTTC; CDR3 protein: CASSHSGGNYNEQFF
V gene: TRBV7-9; D gene: -; J gene: TRBJ1-4; clone size: -; CDR3 DNA: TGTACCAGCAGCTTAGAATCGAATAATGAAAAACTGTTTTTT; CDR3 protein: CTSSLESNNEKLFF
V gene: TRBV24-1; D gene: TRBD2; J gene: TRBJ2-1; clone size: medium-sized; CDR3 DNA: TGTGCCACCAGTGATCACCCTAGCGGGAGGGCCGGAGAGCAGTTCTTC; CDR3 protein: CATSDHPSGRAGEQFF
V gene: TRBV12-3/TRBV12-4; D gene: -; J gene: TRBJ1-1; clone size: many; CDR3 DNA: TGTGCCAGCAGAGCCCCAGGGATCACTGAAGCTTTCTTT; CDR3 protein: CASRAPGITEAFF
V gene: TRBV7-8; D gene: TRBD2; J gene: TRBJ2-1; clone size: many; CDR3 DNA: TGTGCCAGCAGCGCTCAACCCGGGACTAGCACGTTCAATGAGCAGTTCTTC; CDR3 protein: CASSAQPGTSTFNEQFF
V gene: TRBV18; D gene: -; J gene: TRBJ2-3; clone size: -; CDR3 DNA: TGTGCCAGCTCACTACTTTACCCGGGGCGCTTCACAGATACGCAGTATTTT; CDR3 protein: CASSLLYPGRFTDTQYF
V gene: TRBV7-9; D gene: -; J gene: TRBJ1-4; clone size: many; CDR3 DNA: TGTGCCAGCAGCCCCGGGCGCTATGCAACTAATGAAAAACTGTTTTTT; CDR3 protein: CASSPGRYATNEKLFF
V gene: TRBV27; D gene: -; J gene: TRBJ2-7; clone size: many; CDR3 DNA: TGTGCCAGCAGTTTGGTGTTGGGCTCCTACGAGCAGTACTTC; CDR3 protein: CASSLVLGSYEQYF
V gene: TRBV5-1; D gene: -; J gene: TRBJ2-1; clone size: many; CDR3 DNA: TGCGCCAGCAGCCCCGGGACATCCGTCTACAATGAGCAGTTCTTC; CDR3 protein: CASSPGTSVYNEQFF
V gene: TRBV7-9; D gene: TRBD2; J gene: TRBJ2-7; clone size: -; CDR3 DNA: TGTGCCAGCAGCTTAAGGCGGATAGCGGGCTGGCGACTCGAGCAGTACTTC; CDR3 protein: CASSLRRIAGWRLEQYF
V gene: TRBV7-9; D gene: -; J gene: TRBJ2-7; clone size: -; CDR3 DNA: TGTGCCAGCAGCTCGAGCGGGCGGGCGACCTACGAGCAGTACTTC; CDR3 protein: CASSSSGRATYEQYF
V gene: TRBV25-1; D gene: TRBD1; J gene: TRBJ2-2; clone size: many; CDR3 DNA: TGTGCCAGCAGATCCGGGACAGGGGGCGGCGGGGAGCTGTTTTTT; CDR3 protein: CASRSGTGGGGELFF
V gene: TRBV20-1; D gene: -; J gene: TRBJ2-5; clone size: -; CDR3 DNA: TGCAGTGCGGCGGGACAGCCCCAGTACTTC; CDR3 protein: CSAAGQPQYF
V gene: TRBV29-1; D gene: -; J gene: TRBJ1-1; clone size: many; CDR3 DNA: TGCAGCGTTGAAGAGGGGGGCACTGAAGCTTTCTTT; CDR3 protein: CSVEEGGTEAFF